Shown below are 23 T cell receptor beta chains from a single sample sequenced in a study of cytomegalovirus exposure and HLA in healthy donors. Primers: 60 Vbeta forward and 13 Jbeta reverse. Profiling relied on immunoSEQ multiplex PCR, and the TCRdb table lists in-frame clones only, not all of them. The table includes some 110,000 clones, approximately 80% detected once. The sample comprised PBMCs. All receptors come from a man in his fifties or sixties in good health and CMV-seronegative.

The CDR3: CASSLSGGAGGELFF. For the CDR3, the DNA is TGTGCCAGCAGCCTTAGCGGGGGGGCCGGCGGGGAGCTGTTTTTT. V and J are TRBV11-1 and TRBJ2-2; 11 bases align to TRBD2. The CDR3 consists of 15 residues. V shed 5 bases and J 7 bases; nucleotides not matched to a gene: 6. Per the germline V gene, CDR1 is SGHAT and CDR2 is FQDESV (reference sequence). Full variable domain (outside the CDR3, taken from reference TRBV11-1 and TRBJ2-2): EAEVAQSPRYKITEKSQAVAFWCDPISGHATLYWYRQILGQGPELLVQFQDESVVDDSQLPKDRFSAERLKGVDSTLKIQPAELGDSAMYLCASSLSGGAGGELFFGEGSRLTVL.

V and J are TRBV5-4 and TRBJ1-6; D unclear. The germline V and J ends were trimmed by 0 bases and 3 bases, with 7 bases remaining between them. The CDR3 is made up of 15 amino acids. Germline V gene data show CDR1 as SGHNT and CDR2 as YYREEE (reference sequence). CDR3 loop: CASSLGGNYNSPLHF. The CDR3 DNA follows: TGTGCCAGCAGCTTGGGCGGGAACTATAATTCACCCCTCCACTTT. Full variable domain (remainder filled in from reference TRBV5-4 and TRBJ1-6): ETGVTQSPTHLIKTRGQQVTLRCSSQSGHNTVSWYQQALGQGPQFIFQYYREEENGRGNFPPRFSGLQFPNYSSELNVNALELDDSALYLCASSLGGNYNSPLHFGNGTRLTVT.

This chain connects TRBV7-9 to TRBJ1-1; the match to TRBD1 covers 8 bases. This CDR3 is built from 13 residues. The germline CDR1 and CDR2 sequences are SEHNR and FQNEAQ (reference sequence). J lost 1 base, V lost 6 bases, and 1 base had no gene match. CDR3: CASRDRGNTEAFF. For the CDR3, the DNA is TGTGCCAGCAGAGACAGGGGGAACACTGAAGCTTTCTTT.

V is TRBV5-1 and J is TRBJ1-1; D gene uncertain. Germline V gene data show CDR1 as SGHRS and CDR2 as YFSETQ. This CDR3 is built from 12 residues. The V and J ends lost 0 bases and 12 bases respectively, with 12 bases between them. In DNA form, the CDR3 reads TGCGCCAGCAGCTTGGACCAGGATCGGTCTTTCTTT. It yields the protein CASSLDQDRSFF.

The V call is TRBV4-2, the J call TRBJ1-4; D is perhaps TRBD1 (5 bases). Germline values: CDR1 LGHNA, CDR2 YNFKEQ. CDR3 size: 16 residues. Trimming took off 1 base at V and 0 bases at J, with 9 bases between the two ends. The CDR3 DNA reads TGTGCCAGCAGCCAAGTACCGGGGGCAACTAATGAAAAACTGTTTTTT. It specifies CASSQVPGATNEKLFF.

This rearrangement joins TRBV7-2 to TRBJ1-2, with D uncertain. The V gene lost 4 bases and the J gene lost 3 bases, with 6 bases spanning the gap. The CDR3 sequence is 12 residues long. CDR1 is SGHTA, CDR2 FQGNSA, per germline. The CDR3 bases are TGTGCCAGCAGCTGGGGAGACTATGGCTACACCTTC. Translation gives CASSWGDYGYTF.

The chain employs TRBV4-2 and TRBJ2-2, with TRBD1 identical over 7 bases. In germline, CDR1 is LGHNA, CDR2 YNFKEQ. The CDR3 extends over 15 amino acids. With 6 bases clipped from V and 2 bases from J, the junction kept 6 bases outside the gene matches. This CDR3 is CASSRDRLNTGELFF. For the CDR3, the DNA is TGTGCCAGCAGTCGGGACAGACTTAACACCGGGGAGCTGTTTTTT.

The chain recombines TRBV4-2 with TRBJ2-5, with D tentatively TRBD1 (6 bases). From germline, CDR1 is LGHNA and CDR2 YNFKEQ. The V gene lost 0 bases and the J gene lost 1 base, with 12 bases spanning the gap. This CDR3 region has 16 residues. CDR3 nucleotide sequence: TGTGCCAGCAGCCAAGACTGGGGGCTGGGCCAAGAGACCCAGTACTTC. Translating gives CASSQDWGLGQETQYF.

The sample holds a few counts of this clone. The chain joins TRBV2 to TRBJ1-2, with D tentatively TRBD1 (5 bases). Per germline, CDR1 SNHLY and CDR2 FYNNEI. The CDR3 is made up of 15 amino acids. Between the trimmed V and J ends, which lost 6 bases and 4 bases, there was a span of 18 bases. The CDR3 reads CASSPVPGYGYGYTF. The CDR3 region has the DNA TGTGCCAGCAGCCCGGTCCCAGGGTACGGCTATGGCTACACCTTC.

The chain recombines TRBV7-3 with TRBJ1-1; a weak D match, TRBD1 (6 bases). The CDR3 totals 16 residues. V dropped 5 bases and J dropped 5 bases, with 21 bases sitting between them. Germline assignment: CDR1 SGHTA and CDR2 FQGTGA. The CDR3 sequence is CASSPKPSAGETEAFF. In DNA form, the CDR3 reads TGTGCCAGCAGCCCGAAACCCTCCGCAGGGGAGACTGAAGCTTTCTTT.

J is TRBJ2-2 and V is TRBV7-7, with D perhaps TRBD1 (6 bases). CDR1 SSHAT and CDR2 FNYEAQ come from the germline V gene (reference sequence). This CDR3 has 15 residues. Deletions cut 1 base from V and 4 bases from J, with 10 bases between. In DNA form, the CDR3 reads TGTGCCAGCAGCTTAGGCCAGGGGACCACCGGGGAGCTGTTTTTT. The encoded protein is CASSLGQGTTGELFF.

The V call is TRBV6-5, the J call TRBJ1-1; TRBD1 is a possible D gene (5 bases). Germline V gene data show CDR1 as MNHEY and CDR2 as SVGAGI. This CDR3 has 15 amino acids. Deletions cut 2 bases from V and 2 bases from J, with 12 bases between. The CDR3 reads CASSYQTELNTEAFF. CDR3 coding DNA: TGTGCCAGCAGTTACCAGACAGAACTTAACACTGAAGCTTTCTTT.

The chain uses TRBV6-5 and TRBJ2-7; possible D gene TRBD1, 5 bases. V dropped 0 bases and J dropped 2 bases, with 11 bases sitting between them. The germline V gene encodes CDR1 MNHEY and CDR2 SVGAGI. CDR3 length equals 15 residues. The CDR3 sequence is CASSYSIGRAYEQYF. The CDR3 DNA reads as TGTGCCAGCAGTTACTCGATAGGCAGGGCCTACGAGCAGTACTTC.

This rearrangement joins TRBV28 to TRBJ1-2, with D hard to call. CDR1 is MDHEN and CDR2 is SYDVKM in the germline V gene. The V gene lost 8 bases and the J gene lost 3 bases, with 10 bases spanning the gap. CDR3 size: 12 residues. CDR3 bases: TGTGCCAGCTTTCACATGGACTATGGCTACACCTTC. Its translation is CASFHMDYGYTF.

This clone has just a few counts. CDR3 in DNA: TGTGCCTCCCGATACAGGGGAGTGACTGAAGCTTTCTTT. Residues: CASRYRGVTEAFF. This chain links TRBV19 with TRBJ1-1, with 7 bases identical to TRBD1. The junction had 11 bases not matched to a gene; V was cut back by 11 bases and J by 5 bases. Germline V gene sequence: CDR1 LNHDA, CDR2 SQIVND (reference sequence). The CDR3 has 13 amino acids.

This sequence joins TRBV5-4 and TRBJ2-3; tentatively, D is TRBD2 (6 bases). Germline V gives CDR1 SGHNT, CDR2 YYREEE (reference sequence). The ends were cut back, 3 bases at V and 2 bases at J, with 16 bases in the middle. The CDR3 covers 16 residues. CDR3 in amino acids: CASSSPGLAATDTQYF. The CDR3 DNA is TGTGCCAGCAGCTCGCCAGGCTTAGCGGCCACAGATACGCAGTATTTT.

CDR3 in DNA: TGTGCCAGCAGCTGGGGGACCGGGACAGGGGTTCACGAGCAGTACTTC. It is translated as CASSWGTGTGVHEQYF. This chain links TRBV11-2 with TRBJ2-7; 10 nucleotides line up with TRBD1. The CDR3 runs to 16 residues. In germline, CDR1 is SGHAT, CDR2 FQNNGV. Trimming cost V 4 bases and J 5 bases; bases outside gene matches: 11.

The V gene is TRBV7-2, the J gene TRBJ1-1, with D possibly being TRBD1 (6 bases). From germline, CDR1 is SGHTA and CDR2 FQGNSA. V lost 1 base to trimming and J lost 2 bases, with 11 bases between them. The CDR3 runs 15 residues. Here the CDR3 reads CASSLVGTPNTEAFF. CDR3 bases: TGTGCCAGCAGCTTAGTTGGGACACCAAACACTGAAGCTTTCTTT.

This clone was counted only a few times. The V call is TRBV7-2, the J call TRBJ2-1; possible D gene TRBD1, 6 bases. CDR3 length equals 14 residues. CDR1 and CDR2 from the germline V gene are SGHTA and FQGNSA. V was clipped by 6 bases and J by 6 bases, with 15 bases between them. CDR3 nucleotide sequence: TGTGCCAGCAGTACAAGGACAGTGACCAATGAGCAGTTCTTC. This gives the protein CASSTRTVTNEQFF.

This clone is deemed medium-sized (0.01 to 0.1%). The chain is built from TRBV5-6 and TRBJ1-1, with D tentatively TRBD1 (5 bases). V was pared by 3 bases and J by 5 bases, with 14 bases between. Germline values: CDR1 SGHDT, CDR2 YYEEEE. The CDR3 is 14 residues long. The DNA of the CDR3 is TGTGCCAGCAGCTGGGGGGGAATTGGGACTGAAGCTTTCTTT. Its translation is CASSWGGIGTEAFF.

This clone has only one observation. The rearrangement links TRBV7-3 to TRBJ1-1; 7 nucleotides align to TRBD1. The CDR3 length is 15 residues. Looked up from germline, CDR1 is SGHTA and CDR2 is FQGTGA. V dropped 3 bases and J dropped 1; count of bases not matched to a gene: 5. The CDR3 sequence: CASSLAGTANTEAFF. CDR3 bases: TGTGCCAGCAGCTTGGCGGGGACAGCGAACACTGAAGCTTTCTTT.

CDR3 residues: CASSSQGARTGELFF. The CDR3 DNA is TGTGCCAGCAGCTCCCAGGGGGCTAGAACCGGGGAGCTGTTTTTT. The genes are TRBV7-8 and TRBJ2-2; 8 bases match TRBD1. Germline V lookup: CDR1 SGHVS, CDR2 FQNEAQ. This CDR3 comprises 15 residues. Germline trimming cut 4 bases from V and 5 bases from J; bases unmatched to any gene: 6.

The rearrangement links TRBV27 to TRBJ2-5; D possibly corresponds to TRBD2 (7 bases). The end of the DNA fits TRBJ2-7 better, so the J call may be wrong. CDR3 length: 15 residues. Per germline, CDR1 MNHEY and CDR2 SMNVEV (reference sequence). The CDR3 here is CASSLYRGGEAEQYF. The CDR3 coding sequence is TGTGCCAGCAGTTTATATAGGGGGGGAGAAGCCGAGCAGTACTTC.